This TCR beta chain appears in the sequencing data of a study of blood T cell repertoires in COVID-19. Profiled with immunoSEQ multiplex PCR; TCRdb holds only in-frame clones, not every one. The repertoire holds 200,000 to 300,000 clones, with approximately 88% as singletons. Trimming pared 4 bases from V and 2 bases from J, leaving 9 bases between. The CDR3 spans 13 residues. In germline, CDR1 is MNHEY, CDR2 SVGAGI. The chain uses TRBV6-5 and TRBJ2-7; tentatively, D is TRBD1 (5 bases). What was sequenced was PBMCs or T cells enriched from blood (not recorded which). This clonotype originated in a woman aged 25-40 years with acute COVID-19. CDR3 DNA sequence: TGTGCCAGCAGTTCGGACAAAACCTACGAGCAGTACTTC. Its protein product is CASSSDKTYEQYF.